The rows below give T cell receptor beta chains drawn from one sample of a study of identical twins. TCRdb itself ran the 5' RACE reads through MiXCR, one entry per CDR3 protein. The data contain 750,000 to 950,000 distinct CDR3 sequences, approximately 13% of them singletons. These data are also associated with another study on yellow fever vaccine responses in identical twins.

The sequencing input was PBMCs. The receptors were sampled from a woman in her late teens or twenties in good health. Each CDR3 is given with its conserved first and last residue. Each record gives: clone size, V gene, D gene, J gene, CDR3 protein, CDR3 DNA. The D gene is left open where the match is weak. Part of the rows lack a size; the others show once, few, many or a class for expanded clones.

size: few
V: TRBV5-1
D: NA
J: TRBJ1-1
CDR3: CASSRAGDTEAFF
DNA: TGCGCCAGCAGCCGCGCGGGGGACACTGAAGCTTTCTTT

size: NA
V: TRBV11-2
D: NA
J: TRBJ1-6
CDR3: CASSGDRAAVYNSPLHF
DNA: TGTGCCAGCAGCGGGGACCGGGCAGCCGTCTATAATTCACCCCTCCACTTT

size: NA
V: TRBV6-1
D: TRBD1
J: TRBJ2-7
CDR3: CASSRPGTGSYEQYF
DNA: TGTGCCAGCAGCCGCCCCGGGACAGGATCCTACGAGCAGTACTTC

size: few
V: TRBV27
D: NA
J: TRBJ1-2
CDR3: CASGNFRDGYTF
DNA: TGTGCCAGCGGAAATTTTAGGGATGGCTACACCTTC

size: NA
V: TRBV11-2
D: TRBD1
J: TRBJ1-2
CDR3: CASSLRAGGADGYTF
DNA: TGTGCCAGCAGCTTAAGGGCAGGGGGCGCAGATGGCTACACCTTC

size: NA
V: TRBV5-6
D: TRBD2
J: TRBJ2-1
CDR3: CASSWTSGRIDEQFF
DNA: TGTGCCAGCAGCTGGACTAGCGGGAGGATCGATGAGCAGTTCTTC

size: many
V: TRBV24-1
D: NA
J: TRBJ2-2
CDR3: CATSDLEDSTGELFF
DNA: TGTGCCACCAGTGATTTAGAGGACAGCACCGGGGAGCTGTTTTTT

size: NA
V: TRBV24-1
D: NA
J: TRBJ1-1
CDR3: CATDPGRDNTEAFF
DNA: TGTGCCACCGATCCCGGACGCGACAACACTGAAGCTTTCTTT

size: NA
V: TRBV5-1
D: TRBD2
J: TRBJ2-1
CDR3: CASSFSGDRDEQFF
DNA: TGCGCCAGCAGCTTTAGCGGGGATCGAGATGAGCAGTTCTTC

size: NA
V: TRBV10-1
D: NA
J: TRBJ2-1
CDR3: CASSDAQRESFNEQFF
DNA: TGCGCCAGCAGTGATGCCCAACGGGAGTCATTCAATGAGCAGTTCTTC

size: NA
V: TRBV7-9
D: NA
J: TRBJ1-1
CDR3: CASSSRKGRTNTEAFF
DNA: TGTGCCAGCAGCTCCCGGAAGGGCAGGACGAACACTGAAGCTTTCTTT

size: many
V: TRBV2
D: TRBD2
J: TRBJ2-1
CDR3: CASNPGGGRVDEQFF
DNA: TGTGCCAGCAACCCCGGGGGGGGTAGGGTGGATGAGCAGTTCTTC

size: NA
V: TRBV5-1
D: NA
J: TRBJ2-4
CDR3: CASSFLQGLDKNIQYF
DNA: TGCGCCAGCAGTTTCCTCCAGGGATTGGACAAAAACATTCAGTACTTC

size: few
V: TRBV3-1
D: TRBD1
J: TRBJ2-5
CDR3: CASSQRDRGLRETQYF
DNA: TGTGCCAGCAGCCAAAGAGACAGGGGATTGAGAGAGACCCAGTACTTC

size: few
V: TRBV2
D: NA
J: TRBJ2-1
CDR3: CASRGGWSSYNEQFF
DNA: TGTGCCAGCAGGGGCGGGTGGAGCTCCTACAATGAGCAGTTCTTC

size: few
V: TRBV7-2
D: TRBD2
J: TRBJ2-5
CDR3: CASSRGVAGVGETQYF
DNA: TGTGCCAGCAGCCGCGGGGTCGCGGGAGTTGGAGAGACCCAGTACTTC

size: NA
V: TRBV5-1
D: NA
J: TRBJ2-3
CDR3: CVSSLAYPGSTDTQYF
DNA: TGCGTCAGCAGCTTGGCTTACCCCGGTAGCACAGATACGCAGTATTTT

size: few
V: TRBV7-8
D: NA
J: TRBJ1-5
CDR3: CASSGLRGAQGPQHF
DNA: TGTGCCAGCTCCGGTTTACGAGGGGCCCAGGGGCCCCAGCATTTT

size: NA
V: TRBV7-9
D: TRBD1
J: TRBJ2-1
CDR3: CASSLMTGEEQFF
DNA: TGTGCCAGCAGCTTGATGACAGGGGAGGAGCAGTTCTTC

size: NA
V: TRBV5-1
D: TRBD2
J: TRBJ2-1
CDR3: CASKWSGVGNEQFF
DNA: TGCGCCAGCAAATGGAGCGGGGTAGGGAATGAGCAGTTCTTC

size: few
V: TRBV6-2/TRBV6-3
D: NA
J: TRBJ1-4
CDR3: CASSYVWAAEKLFF
DNA: TGTGCCAGCAGTTACGTTTGGGCGGCTGAAAAACTGTTTTTT

size: few
V: TRBV24-1
D: TRBD2
J: TRBJ2-1
CDR3: CATSLLAGGYNEQFF
DNA: TGTGCCACCAGTTTACTAGCGGGGGGCTACAATGAGCAGTTCTTC

size: few
V: TRBV2
D: TRBD1
J: TRBJ1-5
CDR3: CASRETGHNQPQHF
DNA: TGTGCCAGCAGGGAGACAGGGCACAATCAGCCCCAGCATTTT

size: NA
V: TRBV20-1
D: TRBD2
J: TRBJ2-5
CDR3: CSATLAGSGQETQYF
DNA: TGCAGTGCTACCCTAGCGGGATCTGGGCAAGAGACCCAGTACTTC

size: NA
V: TRBV5-1
D: TRBD2
J: TRBJ2-7
CDR3: CASSFTSGNSYEQYF
DNA: TGCGCCAGCAGCTTCACTAGCGGTAACTCCTACGAGCAGTACTTC

size: many
V: TRBV9
D: TRBD2
J: TRBJ2-1
CDR3: CASSVEGSGGLYEQFF
DNA: TGTGCCAGCAGCGTAGAGGGGAGCGGGGGGTTGTATGAGCAGTTCTTC

size: many
V: TRBV12-3/TRBV12-4
D: NA
J: TRBJ1-2
CDR3: CATLAGGFHYGYTF
DNA: TGTGCCACACTAGCGGGAGGTTTTCACTATGGCTACACCTTC

size: few
V: TRBV28
D: NA
J: TRBJ2-1
CDR3: CASSEGPSPYEQFF
DNA: TGTGCCAGCAGCGAAGGGCCCTCCCCATATGAGCAGTTCTTC

size: NA
V: TRBV12-3/TRBV12-4
D: TRBD1
J: TRBJ1-2
CDR3: CASSLARTGKANYGYTF
DNA: TGTGCCAGCAGCCTCGCCCGGACAGGCAAAGCTAACTATGGCTACACCTTC

size: NA
V: TRBV5-6
D: NA
J: TRBJ2-1
CDR3: CASSRILGSLRGEQFF
DNA: TGTGCCAGCAGCCGAATCTTGGGGAGTCTCAGGGGTGAGCAGTTCTTC

size: NA
V: TRBV29-1
D: TRBD2
J: TRBJ2-7
CDR3: CSVFSGSDGEQYF
DNA: TGCAGCGTTTTTAGCGGGAGCGACGGTGAGCAGTACTTC

size: few
V: TRBV28
D: NA
J: TRBJ2-2
CDR3: CATRVGYTGELFF
DNA: TGTGCCACCCGGGTCGGATACACCGGGGAGCTGTTTTTT

size: NA
V: TRBV2
D: NA
J: TRBJ2-7
CDR3: CASSEEIGVHYQYEQYF
DNA: TGTGCCAGCAGTGAAGAAATAGGGGTCCACTACCAGTACGAGCAGTACTTC

size: many
V: TRBV7-9
D: TRBD2
J: TRBJ2-1
CDR3: CASSLARAGGPPHEQFF
DNA: TGTGCCAGCAGCCTAGCGAGAGCGGGAGGGCCTCCCCATGAGCAGTTCTTC

size: NA
V: TRBV20-1
D: TRBD1
J: TRBJ2-5
CDR3: CSASGTGVETQYF
DNA: TGCAGTGCTAGCGGGACAGGGGTGGAGACCCAGTACTTC

size: few
V: TRBV10-3
D: NA
J: TRBJ2-3
CDR3: CAIKAGATDTQYF
DNA: TGTGCCATCAAGGCAGGGGCGACAGATACGCAGTATTTT

size: NA
V: TRBV29-1
D: TRBD2
J: TRBJ2-1
CDR3: CSVLIAGAIGEQFF
DNA: TGCAGCGTCCTTATAGCGGGAGCAATTGGTGAGCAGTTCTTC

size: few
V: TRBV6-1
D: NA
J: TRBJ1-5
CDR3: CASSIDSNQPQHF
DNA: TGTGCCAGCAGTATAGATAGCAATCAGCCCCAGCATTTT

size: many
V: TRBV27
D: NA
J: TRBJ2-1
CDR3: CASSLSSSRAHEQFF
DNA: TGTGCCAGCAGTTTAAGTTCTAGTAGGGCCCATGAGCAGTTCTTC

size: few
V: TRBV6-5
D: NA
J: TRBJ1-4
CDR3: CASSFSGPSEKLFF
DNA: TGTGCCAGCAGTTTCTCCGGGCCCTCGGAAAAACTGTTTTTT

size: few
V: TRBV9
D: NA
J: TRBJ2-1
CDR3: CASSVGQSNEQFF
DNA: TGTGCCAGCAGCGTAGGCCAATCCAATGAGCAGTTCTTC

size: NA
V: TRBV29-1
D: TRBD2
J: TRBJ2-3
CDR3: CSVAAGGSTDTQYF
DNA: TGCAGCGTTGCGGCGGGGGGTAGCACAGATACGCAGTATTTT

size: many
V: TRBV25-1
D: NA
J: TRBJ2-1
CDR3: CASSEGFDYASEQFF
DNA: TGTGCCAGCAGTGAAGGCTTCGACTACGCGAGTGAGCAGTTCTTC

size: NA
V: TRBV27
D: NA
J: TRBJ2-1
CDR3: CASSLVVPMPKF
DNA: TGTGCCAGCAGTTTAGTGGTCCCGATGCCAAAGTTC

size: many
V: TRBV4-1
D: NA
J: TRBJ2-3
CDR3: CASSFPTITDTQYF
DNA: TGCGCCAGCAGCTTCCCAACAATCACAGATACGCAGTATTTT